These 6 T cell receptor beta chains originate from one sample sequenced in a study of identical twins. From the 5' RACE reads, TCRdb called clonotypes with MiXCR, one entry per CDR3 protein. The sample lists around 500,000 distinct CDR3 sequences; 14% were seen once. These data also formed part of another study, on yellow fever vaccine responses in identical twins.

Sequencing used CD4+ T cells sorted from blood. Receptors originate from a woman aged 18 to 35 in good health.

This clonotype was seen just once. This chain joins TRBV27 and TRBJ2-7, with 9 bases that match TRBD1. The CDR3 is 17 residues long. The germline CDR1 and CDR2 sequences are MNHEY and SMNVEV (reference sequence). With 5 bases clipped from V and 3 bases from J, the junction kept 14 bases outside the gene matches. CDR3 protein: CASSRDRASLKFYEQYF. For the CDR3, the DNA is TGTGCCAGCAGTAGGGACAGGGCCTCCCTCAAATTCTACGAGCAGTACTTC.

There are a few counts of this clonotype. The rearrangement links TRBV10-3 to TRBJ2-7, with a possible D match to TRBD1 (6 bases). From germline, CDR1 is ENHRY and CDR2 SYGVKD. The V gene lost 6 bases and the J gene lost 3 bases, with 15 bases spanning the gap. CDR3 size: 14 residues. The CDR3 sequence is CAIRSGTMVYEQYF. CDR3 bases: TGTGCCATCAGGTCCGGGACAATGGTCTACGAGCAGTACTTC.

This clonotype was detected ten times or more. V is TRBV5-1 and J is TRBJ1-6; 8 bases are shared with TRBD1. This CDR3 is built from 15 residues. Looked up from germline, CDR1 is SGHRS and CDR2 is YFSETQ. V lost 4 bases and J lost 7; bases outside the gene matches: 7. CDR3 nucleotides: TGCGCCAGCAGCCAGGGGACAGGCGGGAATTCACCCCTCCACTTT. It yields the protein CASSQGTGGNSPLHF. Complete variable domain (other parts from reference TRBV5-1 and TRBJ1-6): KAGVTQTPRYLIKTRGQQVTLSCSPISGHRSVSWYQQTPGQGLQFLFEYFSETQRNKGNFPGRFSGRQFSNSRSEMNVSTLELGDSALYLCASSQGTGGNSPLHFGNGTRLTVT.

The chain uses TRBV2 and TRBJ2-3, with 11 nucleotides matching TRBD2. Germline loops: CDR1 SNHLY, CDR2 FYNNEI. Trimming took 8 bases from V and 6 from J; bases not matched to a gene: 16. CDR3 size: 17 residues. The CDR3 reads CASLRPGLAETRDTQYF. The CDR3 region has the DNA TGTGCCAGCCTGAGACCGGGACTAGCGGAGACGCGCGATACGCAGTATTTT.

The chain carries TRBV20-1 and TRBJ2-3, with TRBD1 matching 7 bases. The germline gives CDR1 DFQATT, CDR2 SNEGSKA (reference sequence). There are 14 residues in the CDR3. V gave up 4 bases and J gave up 0 bases; unmatched junction bases: 4. Here the CDR3 reads CSATRQGSTDTQYF. The CDR3 nucleotides read TGCAGTGCTACCCGACAGGGAAGCACAGATACGCAGTATTTT.

This clonotype has just a few counts. CDR3 bases: TGCAGTGCTAGACAACTCGGCGGGGGATCCTACAATGAGCAGTTCTTC. It codes for CSARQLGGGSYNEQFF. The chain employs TRBV20-1 and TRBJ2-1; 7 positions agree with TRBD2. The CDR3 is made up of 16 amino acids. Per germline, CDR1 DFQATT and CDR2 SNEGSKA (reference sequence). The J segment lost 1 base and the V segment lost 2 bases, leaving 8 bases of the junction unmatched.